The rows below give T cell receptor beta chains drawn from one sample of a study of shared clonotypes between healthy human individuals. Sequenced by immunoSEQ multiplex PCR; TCRdb stores in-frame clones only, minus some. The sample carries 2,500,000 or so clones, less than 95% recorded once. Sequenced input: naive CD4+ T cells from PBMCs. The receptors were gathered from a man aged 18-30 years in good health. Some clones in this sample may be carry-over from other donors' samples. CDR3s include the opening cysteine and the closing phenylalanine or tryptophan. Fields, in order: clone size, D gene, J gene, V gene, CDR3 length, CDR3 DNA, CDR3 protein. The D gene is left open where the match is weak. Clone size appears in some rows only: once, few, many, or a class for an expanded clone.

abundance: few; d_gene: TRBD1; j_gene: TRBJ1-5; v_gene: TRBV9; len: 15; CDR3nt: TGTGCCAGCAGCGTAGGGGGACAGTTCAATCAGCCCCAGCATTTT; CDR3aa: CASSVGGQFNQPQHF
abundance: once; d_gene: -; j_gene: TRBJ1-2; v_gene: TRBV28; len: 13; CDR3nt: TGTGCCAGCAGCTATACACCTAACTATGGCTACACCTTC; CDR3aa: CASSYTPNYGYTF
abundance: -; d_gene: -; j_gene: TRBJ2-1; v_gene: TRBV27; len: 16; CDR3nt: TGTGCCAGCAGTTTATCGGTGTCAGGGGACTACAATGAGCAGTTCTTC; CDR3aa: CASSLSVSGDYNEQFF
abundance: -; d_gene: TRBD2; j_gene: TRBJ2-1; v_gene: TRBV25-1; len: 15; CDR3nt: TGTGCCAGCAGTAGGGCGGGAGGGCCGCACAATGAGCAGTTCTTC; CDR3aa: CASSRAGGPHNEQFF
abundance: -; d_gene: TRBD1; j_gene: TRBJ2-2; v_gene: TRBV28; len: 14; CDR3nt: TGTGCCAGCAGTGGGACAGGGGTACCCGGGGAGCTGTTTTTT; CDR3aa: CASSGTGVPGELFF
abundance: -; d_gene: TRBD2; j_gene: TRBJ2-1; v_gene: TRBV5-6; len: 16; CDR3nt: TGTGCCAGCAGCCGTATAGCGGGAGGGCCCTGGAATGAGCAGTTCTTC; CDR3aa: CASSRIAGGPWNEQFF
abundance: -; d_gene: -; j_gene: TRBJ2-3; v_gene: TRBV28; len: 13; CDR3nt: TGTGCCAGCCTGCGGGGTGGTCGGGATACGCAGTATTTT; CDR3aa: CASLRGGRDTQYF
abundance: -; d_gene: TRBD1; j_gene: TRBJ1-1; v_gene: TRBV29-1; len: 13; CDR3nt: TGCAGCGTTGCCCGCGACAGGGGCCTTGAAGCTTTCTTT; CDR3aa: CSVARDRGLEAFF
abundance: once; d_gene: -; j_gene: TRBJ2-7; v_gene: TRBV9; len: 15; CDR3nt: TGTGCCAGCAGCGGGAACAGCAAGTCCCCCTACGAGCAGTACTTC; CDR3aa: CASSGNSKSPYEQYF
abundance: -; d_gene: -; j_gene: TRBJ2-7; v_gene: TRBV18; len: 17; CDR3nt: TGTGCCAGCTCACCTTTTGCCGGCAGGGGGGACACCTACGAGCAGTACTTC; CDR3aa: CASSPFAGRGDTYEQYF
abundance: -; d_gene: -; j_gene: TRBJ2-5; v_gene: TRBV7-9; len: 15; CDR3nt: TGTGCCAGCAGCTTAGCCCCCACAGTAAGGGAGACCCAGTACTTC; CDR3aa: CASSLAPTVRETQYF
abundance: -; d_gene: TRBD2; j_gene: TRBJ2-7; v_gene: TRBV28; len: 15; CDR3nt: TGTGCCAGCAGTTTAGCGGGAGGACTTTCTTACGAGCAGTACTTC; CDR3aa: CASSLAGGLSYEQYF